This T cell receptor beta chain emerged from a study of early T cells in non-severe SARS-CoV-2 infection. Across the study: Sequencing targeted bulk RNA from unsorted whole blood, leaving chains unpaired. Study-wide findings and caveats: In VDJdb matching, anti-spike CD8 responses were favored while private and CD4 specificities went missing.

The CDR3 covers 15 residues. Germline lookup yields CDR1 MDHEN and CDR2 SYDVKM. Trimming removed 5 bases from V and 0 bases from J, with 11 bases in between. Only a few counts were recorded for this clonotype. Its target is not known. Attached unique molecular identifiers marked individual cDNA molecules. TCRdb used MiXCR to reprocess the 5' RACE reads, holding one entry per CDR3 protein. Of tens of thousands of distinct CDR3 sequences listed, about 4.9% are singletons. J is TRBJ1-5 and V is TRBV28; perhaps TRBD1 as D (5 bases). Sequenced: whole blood. This TCR was recovered from an adult who was a healthcare worker with PCR-confirmed SARS-CoV-2 infection or an uninfected control (not recorded which). CDR3 sequence: CASSMTADSNQPQHF. CDR3 nucleotide sequence: TGTGCCAGCAGTATGACAGCTGATAGCAATCAGCCCCAGCATTTT. The whole variable domain, filled in from reference TRBV28 and TRBJ1-5, reads DVKVTQSSRYLVKRTGEKVFLECVQDMDHENMFWYRQDPGLGLRLIYFSYDVKMKEKGDIPEGYSVSREKKERFSLILESASTNQTSMYLCASSMTADSNQPQHFGDGTRLSIL.